What follows are 3 T cell receptor beta chains derived from one specimen sequenced in a study of T cell changes during pregnancy in multiple sclerosis (dated by TCRdb to between 2017 and 2020). The library relied on the immunoSEQ multiplex PCR assay. TCRdb's version of the immuneACCESS table is confined to in-frame rearrangements and falls short of the full clone set. An unresolved V gene accounts for under half of the shortfall where checked; the remainder is of unknown origin. The sample table contains tens of thousands of clones; only one count was recorded for under 90% of them. Jointly, the top ten make up over 7.5% of the sample. This sample comprised peripheral blood, obtained after pregnancy. These receptors originate from a female donor in good health, enrolled as a control in a pregnancy study.

J is TRBJ2-7 and V is TRBV5-4; TRBD1 aligns across 9 bases. The CDR3 length is 15 residues. V dropped 4 bases and J dropped 3; count of bases not matched to a gene: 8. The germline gives CDR1 SGHNT, CDR2 YYREEE (reference sequence). This CDR3 is CASSDHRGRVYEQYF. CDR3 nucleotides: TGTGCCAGCAGCGACCACAGGGGGCGAGTCTACGAGCAGTACTTC.

The V and J genes are TRBV30 and TRBJ2-2; 9 bases fit TRBD2. The junction had 9 bases not matched to a gene; V was cut back by 2 bases and J by 5 bases. Germline V gene sequence: CDR1 GTSNPN, CDR2 SVGIG (reference sequence). This CDR3 is built from 16 residues. Here the CDR3 DNA reads TGTGCCTGGAGTCCCCCGGGACTAGCATTGACCGGGGAGCTGTTTTTT. Translated, it gives CAWSPPGLALTGELFF.

This clone showed up just once. The gene calls are TRBV2 and TRBJ1-2, with D possibly being TRBD1 (6 bases). Germline CDR1 and CDR2: SNHLY and FYNNEI. The CDR3 sequence is 13 residues long. Trimming cost V 7 bases and J 4 bases, with 13 bases left between them. For the CDR3, the DNA is TGTGCCAGCAAACAACAGGGTATCTATGGCTACACCTTC. Translation gives CASKQQGIYGYTF.